Listed here are 27 T cell receptor beta chains from one sample, sequenced in a study of CD8+ T cells in alopecia areata. cDNA serving as the sequencing template came from extracted, reverse transcribed RNA. Profiled with immunoSEQ multiplex PCR; TCRdb holds only in-frame clones, not every one. The sample gives about 200,000 clones, 30% to 40% of which show up once; roughly 0.45% is in the top ten. Treatment defined: oral pan-JAK inhibitor, 5-10 mg twice daily. The sample in question was CD4+ T cells sorted from blood, obtained between weeks 30 and 35, from a patient treated with tofacitinib. The source is a human donor with alopecia areata.

This clone has just a few counts. CDR3 protein: CASSDDLRGYNEQFF. In DNA form, the CDR3 reads TGTGCCAGTAGTGACGACTTGCGGGGGTACAATGAGCAGTTCTTC. The J gene is TRBJ2-1, the V gene TRBV19; 7 bases are a match to TRBD2. The V and J ends lost 5 bases and 4 bases, in that order; junction bases with no gene match: 8. This CDR3 has 15 amino acids. Germline V lookup: CDR1 LNHDA, CDR2 SQIVND (reference sequence).

This clone was observed a single time. The genes are TRBV18 and TRBJ2-7; TRBD2 aligns across 7 bases. Germline V lookup: CDR1 KGHSH, CDR2 LQKENI. J lost 3 bases, V lost 3 bases, and 5 bases had no gene match. The CDR3 is made up of 14 amino acids. The CDR3 bases are TGTGCCAGCTCACCCGGGACTAAGGACTACGAGCAGTACTTC. Translation: CASSPGTKDYEQYF.

This clone was seen a few times. The chain joins TRBV29-1 to TRBJ2-1; 11 bases agree with TRBD2. CDR1 SQVTM and CDR2 ANQGSEA come from the germline V gene. This CDR3 region has 12 residues. J gave up 8 bases and V 6 bases, and 3 bases lay outside the gene matches. The CDR3 loop is CSVGTSGYEQFF. DNA for the CDR3: TGCAGCGTGGGGACTAGCGGCTATGAGCAGTTCTTC.

In this sample, this clone turned up a few times. In nucleotides, the CDR3 is TGTGCCAGCAGCGTAGAGGGGACTAGCTCAGATACGCAGTATTTT. Protein sequence: CASSVEGTSSDTQYF. This chain connects TRBV9 to TRBJ2-3; 9 positions match TRBD2. The CDR3 consists of 15 residues. From germline, CDR1 is SGDLS and CDR2 YYNGEE. V trimming: 0 bases; J trimming: 4 bases; junction bases outside the gene matches: 3.

The chain recombines TRBV30 with TRBJ1-2; the D is unclear. The CDR3 sequence is 13 residues long. The germline V gene has CDR1 GTSNPN and CDR2 SVGIG (reference sequence). Trimming pared 0 bases from V and 8 bases from J, leaving 13 bases between. CDR3 DNA sequence: TGTGCCTGGAGTGTAAGAAATGGTGTAGGCTACACCTTC. Amino acids: CAWSVRNGVGYTF.

This sequence joins TRBV5-1 and TRBJ2-2; possible D gene TRBD2, 5 bases. The CDR3 length is 13 residues. V lost 4 bases, J lost 4 bases, and 8 bases lay in between. Germline assignment: CDR1 SGHRS and CDR2 YFSETQ. CDR3 DNA: TGCGCCAGCAGCGAGGACTCCACCGGGGAGCTGTTTTTT. The encoded protein is CASSEDSTGELFF.

Only a few counts were recorded for this clone. The rearrangement links TRBV25-1 to TRBJ2-1; D is uncertain. Germline CDR1 and CDR2: MGHDK and SYGVNS. Trimming cost V 3 bases and J 2 bases, with 8 bases left between them. The CDR3 sequence is 14 residues long. CDR3 residues: CASSDGRPYNEQFF. The CDR3 bases are TGTGCCAGCAGTGACGGACGGCCCTACAATGAGCAGTTCTTC.

This rearrangement joins TRBV19 to TRBJ1-5, with D maybe TRBD1 (5 bases). The CDR3 loop spans 14 amino acids. Trimming shortened V by 4 bases and J by 1 base, and 8 bases separated the two germline ends. Germline CDR1 is LNHDA and CDR2 is SQIVND (reference sequence). CDR3: CASSTGISNQPQHF. CDR3 nucleotide sequence: TGTGCCAGTAGTACAGGGATCAGCAATCAGCCCCAGCATTTT. Full variable domain (remainder filled in from reference TRBV19 and TRBJ1-5): DGGITQSPKYLFRKEGQNVTLSCEQNLNHDAMYWYRQDPGQGLRLIYYSQIVNDFQKGDIAEGYSVSREKKESFPLTVTSAQKNPTAFYLCASSTGISNQPQHFGDGTRLSIL.

The rearrangement joins TRBV6-5 to TRBJ2-3; no reliable D call. CDR1 and CDR2 (germline): MNHEY, SVGAGI. The CDR3 spans 15 residues. Trimming took off 4 bases at V and 0 bases at J, with 11 bases between the two ends. The CDR3 DNA sequence: TGTGCCAGCAGTTTTGTGGCGGATAGCACAGATACGCAGTATTTT. This gives the protein CASSFVADSTDTQYF.

This clone was seen a few times. This chain links TRBV11-2 with TRBJ2-2, with 7 bases lining up with TRBD2. CDR1 is SGHAT and CDR2 is FQNNGV in the germline V gene. The junction had 5 bases not matched to a gene; V was cut back by 2 bases and J by 8 bases. CDR3 length: 14 amino acids. This chain's CDR3 is CASSLRLAGGELFF. The CDR3, as DNA: TGTGCCAGCAGCTTAAGACTAGCCGGTGGGGAGCTGTTTTTT.

The chain recombines TRBV11-2 with TRBJ1-6; 7 bases are a match to TRBD1. The V gene's germline CDR1 is SGHAT and CDR2 FQNNGV. V was pared by 2 bases and J by 10 bases, with 8 bases of the junction left unmatched. The CDR3 runs 15 residues. In nucleotides, the CDR3 is TGTGCCAGCAGCTTACCGGGACAGAGGGGGTCACCCCTCCACTTT. Translating gives CASSLPGQRGSPLHF.

The chain links TRBV29-1 to TRBJ2-1; D perhaps matches TRBD1 (6 bases). V gave up 5 bases and J gave up 5 bases, with 22 bases separating them. The germline V gene has CDR1 SQVTM and CDR2 ANQGSEA. The CDR3 contains 16 residues. CDR3 sequence (DNA): TGCAGCGTTCAATCCAGGGGCAGGGGCGCCAACAATGAGCAGTTCTTC. It codes for CSVQSRGRGANNEQFF.

The chain links TRBV30 to TRBJ2-7, with D unclear. Trimming removed 5 bases at V and 3 bases at J, with 20 bases between. This CDR3 has 15 residues. Germline V gives CDR1 GTSNPN, CDR2 SVGIG (reference sequence). CDR3 sequence reads: CAWVPFSTTNYEQYF. Here the CDR3 DNA reads TGTGCCTGGGTCCCGTTCAGCACTACCAACTACGAGCAGTACTTC.

The genes are TRBV27 and TRBJ1-5; D might be TRBD1 (6 bases). CDR1 is MNHEY and CDR2 is SMNVEV in the germline V gene (reference sequence). The CDR3 loop spans 14 amino acids. The V gene lost 6 bases and the J gene lost 6 bases, with 15 bases spanning the gap. The CDR3 loop reads CASSRGAQSQPQHF. In DNA, the CDR3 is TGTGCCAGCAGCCGGGGGGCCCAAAGTCAGCCCCAGCATTTT.

This clone was observed a few times. The CDR3 here is CSVGQIMNTEAFF. The CDR3 DNA sequence: TGCAGCGTTGGACAGATCATGAACACTGAAGCTTTCTTT. The rearrangement joins TRBV29-1 to TRBJ1-1; the D gene is possibly TRBD1 (5 bases). The V and J ends lost 4 bases and 0 bases respectively, with 9 bases between them. In germline, CDR1 is SQVTM, CDR2 ANQGSEA. The CDR3 extends over 13 amino acids.

This chain links TRBV30 with TRBJ1-2; D is unresolved. In germline, CDR1 is GTSNPN, CDR2 SVGIG (reference sequence). This CDR3 has 13 residues. V was trimmed by 2 bases and J by 4 bases, leaving 11 bases between them. The CDR3 here is CAWSSVVSYGYTF. In DNA, the CDR3 is TGTGCCTGGAGTTCGGTTGTCAGCTATGGCTACACCTTC.

This sequence joins TRBV7-8 and TRBJ1-4, with D maybe TRBD1 (6 bases). The CDR3 has 14 amino acids. V dropped 4 bases and J dropped 7 bases, with 13 bases sitting between them. Germline V gene sequence: CDR1 SGHVS, CDR2 FQNEAQ. As DNA, the CDR3 is TGTGCCAGCAGCTATACAGGGATGGGTGAAAAACTGTTTTTT. It translates to CASSYTGMGEKLFF. The full variable domain, its missing parts supplied by reference TRBV7-8 and TRBJ1-4, is GAGVSQSPRYKVAKRGQDVALRCDPISGHVSLFWYQQALGQGPEFLTYFQNEAQLDKSGLPSDRFFAERPEGSVSTLKIQRTQQEDSAVYLCASSYTGMGEKLFFGSGTQLSVL.

The sample holds a few counts of this clone. CDR3 nucleotides: TGTGCCTGGAGTGTGTTAGGGAAAGGGACAGGCCTATTCGGGGAGCTGTTTTTT. Translation: CAWSVLGKGTGLFGELFF. V is TRBV30 and J is TRBJ2-2, with 8 bases that match TRBD1. Trimming at V came to 0 bases and at J to 7 bases, leaving 16 bases not matched to a gene. Germline lookup yields CDR1 GTSNPN and CDR2 SVGIG (reference sequence). The CDR3 extends over 18 amino acids.

This rearrangement joins TRBV29-1 to TRBJ2-6; D unclear. Between the trimmed V and J ends, which lost 1 base and 0 bases, there was a span of 4 bases. The CDR3 covers 14 residues. CDR1 and CDR2 from the germline V gene are SQVTM and ANQGSEA. Here the CDR3 reads CSVEVGSGANVLTF. CDR3 coding DNA: TGCAGCGTTGAAGTAGGCTCTGGGGCCAACGTCCTGACTTTC.

This clone was seen only a few times. This chain joins TRBV2 and TRBJ2-5, with D possibly TRBD2 on 6 matching bases. Trimming removed 6 bases from V and 5 bases from J, with 13 bases in between. Per the germline V gene, CDR1 is SNHLY and CDR2 is FYNNEI. This CDR3 spans 13 amino acids. The DNA of the CDR3 is TGTGCCAGCAGGGGACTTATTCCGGAGACCCAGTACTTC. Its translation: CASRGLIPETQYF. Full variable domain (rest looked up from reference TRBV2 and TRBJ2-5): EPEVTQTPSHQVTQMGQEVILRCVPISNHLYFYWYRQILGQKVEFLVSFYNNEISEKSEIFDDQFSVERPDGSNFTLKIRSTKLEDSAMYFCASRGLIPETQYFGPGTRLLVL.

The V and J genes are TRBV29-1 and TRBJ1-1; 7 bases match TRBD1. The CDR3 consists of 16 residues. V gave up 4 bases and J gave up 0 bases; unmatched junction bases: 11. Per the germline V gene, CDR1 is SQVTM and CDR2 is ANQGSEA. CDR3 DNA: TGCAGCGTTGGAGGGGGCCGCTACTACTTGAACACTGAAGCTTTCTTT. This sequence encodes CSVGGGRYYLNTEAFF.

The V call is TRBV5-6, the J call TRBJ1-2, with TRBD1 as a possible D gene (6 bases). Germline values: CDR1 SGHDT, CDR2 YYEEEE. V was pared by 4 bases and J by 4 bases, with 17 bases between. The CDR3 has 15 residues. The CDR3 protein is CASSHRTEWAYGYTF. CDR3 coding DNA: TGTGCCAGCAGCCACCGGACAGAATGGGCCTATGGCTACACCTTC. Combining the CDR3 with reference TRBV5-6 and TRBJ1-2 gives the whole variable domain DAGVTQSPTHLIKTRGQQVTLRCSPKSGHDTVSWYQQALGQGPQFIFQYYEEEERQRGNFPDRFSGHQFPNYSSELNVNALLLGDSALYLCASSHRTEWAYGYTFGSGTRLTVV.

The chain combines TRBV30 with TRBJ1-1, with TRBD1 matching over 8 bases. V lost 2 bases and J lost 12; bases outside the gene matches: 5. CDR3 length: 11 amino acids. Germline CDR1 is GTSNPN and CDR2 is SVGIG (reference sequence). The CDR3 protein is CAWSRTGWTFF. Here the CDR3 DNA reads TGTGCCTGGAGTAGGACAGGGTGGACTTTCTTT.

This clone has only a few counts. The J gene is TRBJ1-4, the V gene TRBV6-6; no firm D call. This CDR3 spans 12 amino acids. The germline V gene encodes CDR1 MNHNY and CDR2 SVGAGI (reference sequence). The V and J ends lost 0 bases and 6 bases respectively, with 2 bases between them. CDR3 residues: CASSYSHEKLFF. CDR3 sequence (DNA): TGTGCCAGCAGTTACTCTCATGAAAAACTGTTTTTT.

This clone was seen a few times. The J gene is TRBJ1-2, the V gene TRBV4-1; D remains unclear. CDR1 MGHRA and CDR2 YSYEKL come from the germline V gene. Between the trimmed V and J ends, which lost 3 bases and 0 bases, there was a span of 23 bases. CDR3 size: 19 residues. CDR3 sequence: CASSQDPRKDRPANYGYTF. The CDR3 DNA reads TGCGCCAGCAGCCAGGATCCCAGGAAAGACCGACCAGCTAACTATGGCTACACCTTC.

This clone occurred a few times. The chain recombines TRBV2 with TRBJ2-6; D gene unclear. Germline V gene data show CDR1 as SNHLY and CDR2 as FYNNEI. The CDR3 consists of 14 residues. V was pared by 5 bases and J by 0 bases, with 5 bases between. In nucleotides, the CDR3 is TGTGCCAGCAGTCCAGACTCTGGGGCCAACGTCCTGACTTTC. Encoded protein: CASSPDSGANVLTF. Variable domain in full (rest from reference TRBV2 and TRBJ2-6): EPEVTQTPSHQVTQMGQEVILRCVPISNHLYFYWYRQILGQKVEFLVSFYNNEISEKSEIFDDQFSVERPDGSNFTLKIRSTKLEDSAMYFCASSPDSGANVLTFGAGSRLTVL.

This clone has a handful of counts. The rearrangement joins TRBV7-8 to TRBJ2-5; no reliable D call. Germline V gene sequence: CDR1 SGHVS, CDR2 FQNEAQ. The CDR3 spans 14 residues. V was clipped by 1 base and J by 5 bases, with 11 bases between them. CDR3 bases: TGTGCCAGCAGCTTAGGGACCAACCCGGAGACCCAGTACTTC. This encodes CASSLGTNPETQYF.